This T cell receptor beta chain was sequenced during a study of response to subunit inactivated influenza vaccine. Overall study results and limits: Seasonal influenza vaccination, on each occasion, was suggested by the authors to recruit few new T cells.

TCRdb re-analysed the RT-PCR reads in MiXCR, keeping a single row per CDR3 protein. Among 500,000 to 550,000 distinct CDR3 sequences, approximately 7.1% were seen once, and the ten largest hold 13%. CDR3 length: 15 amino acids. The V gene end was trimmed by 0 bases and the J gene end by 10 bases; junction bases not matched to a gene: 8. From germline, CDR1 is DFQATT and CDR2 SNEGSKA (reference sequence). Notes on this clonotype: The antigen is not known.

The origin of this receptor is a man aged 45 to 75 who received an inactivated influenza vaccine. Material: PBMCs from blood, obtained less than 30 months after vaccination. This chain links TRBV20-1 with TRBJ1-6; 8 positions match TRBD1. In nucleotides, the CDR3 is TGCAGTGCTAGAGATCAAGGCCAGGGGGCATCACCCCTCCACTTT. Amino acid sequence: CSARDQGQGASPLHF.